Each of the 20 T cell receptor beta chains below was sequenced from the same sample in a study of T-cell reconstitution after alpha-beta-depleted transplantation in children. Preparation of the TCRbeta library used unique molecular identifiers. TCRdb re-analysed the PCR reads in MiXCR, keeping a single row per CDR3 protein. The table includes about 460,000 distinct CDR3 sequences, under 15% detected once. Sequences were derived from PBMCs from the stem cell graft donor, sampled from the stem cell graft. Every receptor here comes from a human donor who donated a stem cell graft to a child with combined immunodeficiency.

On this clonotype itself: Possible read error: a much larger clone is one base away. The V and J genes are TRBV4-3 and TRBJ2-3; 9 bases map to TRBD2. The germline V gene has CDR1 LGHNA and CDR2 YSLEER. V dropped 3 bases and J dropped 3; count of bases not matched to a gene: 7. This CDR3 comprises 16 residues. CDR3 residues: CASSQVAGVQTDTQYF. The CDR3 bases are TGCGCCAGCAGCCAGGTAGCGGGGGTGCAGACAGATACGCAGTATTTT.

This clonotype was counted ten times or more. The CDR3 nucleotides are TGTGCCAGCAGTTTGGCTAGCGGGGGGGTTCCCCACAATGAGCAGTTCTTC. Its protein product is CASSLASGGVPHNEQFF. The V and J genes are TRBV28 and TRBJ2-1; 12 bases line up with TRBD2. The CDR3 consists of 17 residues. CDR1 is MDHEN and CDR2 is SYDVKM in the germline V gene. V shed 3 bases, J shed 5 bases, and the junction held 8 bases outside the gene matches.

This clonotype was counted ten times or more. The chain carries TRBV7-2 and TRBJ2-7, with D possibly being TRBD2 (5 bases). Looked up from germline, CDR1 is SGHTA and CDR2 is FQGNSA. V was cut by 2 bases and J by 7 bases, with 12 bases left in between. This CDR3 is built from 13 residues. CDR3 loop: CASSLSGTGEQYF. As DNA, the CDR3 is TGTGCCAGCAGCTTAAGCGGTACGGGGGAGCAGTACTTC.

The chain joins TRBV4-3 to TRBJ2-3; D unresolved. Per the germline V gene, CDR1 is LGHNA and CDR2 is YSLEER. This CDR3 has 15 amino acids. The V gene lost 4 bases and the J gene lost 2 bases, with 13 bases spanning the gap. CDR3 sequence (DNA): TGCGCCAGCAGCCTAAACGGAGCAAACACAGATACGCAGTATTTT. It is translated as CASSLNGANTDTQYF.

The V and J genes are TRBV20-1 and TRBJ1-5; TRBD1 matches at 7 bases. Germline V gene data show CDR1 as DFQATT and CDR2 as SNEGSKA (reference sequence). The CDR3 contains 15 residues. With V trimmed by 6 bases and J by 1 base, 9 bases remained unmatched. The DNA for the CDR3 is TGCAGTGCATCGACAGGGTGGGGGAGCAATCAGCCCCAGCATTTT. It is translated as CSASTGWGSNQPQHF.

Ten or more counts support this clonotype. Here the CDR3 DNA reads TGTGCCAGCAGTACCGTGGGGGGAGAGACCCAGTACTTC. Its protein is CASSTVGGETQYF. The rearrangement uses TRBV27 and TRBJ2-5; tentative D call: TRBD2 (6 bases). Germline V gene sequence: CDR1 MNHEY, CDR2 SMNVEV (reference sequence). The CDR3 runs 13 residues. Trimming took off 5 bases at V and 4 bases at J, with 11 bases between the two ends.

This clonotype turned up a few times. The gene calls are TRBV12-3 or TRBV12-4 and TRBJ2-3; a weak D match, TRBD2 (5 bases). The ends were cut back, 5 bases at V and 8 bases at J, with 20 bases in the middle. The CDR3 is 15 amino acids. CDR3: CASSDPLGPGSTQYF. CDR3 in DNA: TGTGCCAGCAGTGACCCCCTCGGGCCGGGGAGTACGCAGTATTTT.

There are many counts of this clonotype. V and J are TRBV4-3 and TRBJ1-2; D ambiguous. The germline CDR1 and CDR2 sequences are LGHNA and YSLEER. The germline V and J ends were trimmed by 1 base and 3 bases, with 18 bases remaining between them. The CDR3 spans 17 residues. CDR3 coding DNA: TGCGCCAGCAGCCAAGCGGGCCCCCCCTTCATCCACTATGGCTACACCTTC. This encodes CASSQAGPPFIHYGYTF.

Only a few counts were recorded for this clonotype. The chain is built from TRBV6-5 and TRBJ2-7; D is unresolved. The length of the CDR3 is 15 residues. V was cut by 4 bases and J by 3 bases, with 16 bases left in between. Germline assignment: CDR1 MNHEY and CDR2 SVGAGI. CDR3 nucleotides: TGTGCCAGCAGTTCGTACCCCAAACCGCTCTACGAGCAGTACTTC. Protein product: CASSSYPKPLYEQYF.

There are a few counts of this clonotype. The chain carries TRBV20-1 and TRBJ2-3; 10 bases align to TRBD2. The CDR3 covers 14 residues. Germline assignment: CDR1 DFQATT and CDR2 SNEGSKA (reference sequence). The V gene end was trimmed by 6 bases and the J gene end by 4 bases; junction bases not matched to a gene: 7. The CDR3: CSAPLSGRADTQYF. CDR3 in DNA: TGCAGTGCCCCCCTCAGCGGGAGGGCAGATACGCAGTATTTT.

This clonotype was detected many times. The chain is built from TRBV12-3 or TRBV12-4 and TRBJ2-2, with D unclear. V gave up 3 bases and J gave up 7 bases, with 12 bases separating them. This CDR3 contains 14 residues. As DNA, the CDR3 is TGTGCCAGCAGTTTCTCTGGCGGAGTCGGGGAGCTGTTTTTT. Amino acid sequence: CASSFSGGVGELFF.

V usage is TRBV25-1 and J usage is TRBJ2-3, with TRBD2 matching over 12 bases. The J segment lost 1 base and the V segment lost 0 bases, leaving 8 bases of the junction unmatched. Germline V lookup: CDR1 MGHDK, CDR2 SYGVNS. The CDR3 has 19 residues. The CDR3 DNA sequence: TGTGCCAGCAGTGAATATCCCCTAGCGGGGGGGCCCCGCACAGATACGCAGTATTTT. This sequence encodes CASSEYPLAGGPRTDTQYF.

With regard to this clonotype: Germline and junction disagree at one end, which may indicate a read error. This sequence joins TRBV2 and TRBJ2-3; the D is unclear. In germline, CDR1 is SNHLY, CDR2 FYNNEI. The CDR3 runs to 12 residues. The CDR3 DNA reads TGTACCAGCAGTTTGGTGGCAGATACGCAGTATTTT. Its translation: CTSSLVADTQYF.

This clonotype came up many times. J is TRBJ2-1 and V is TRBV5-1; D unclear. Deletions cut 4 bases from V and 3 bases from J, with 8 bases between. This CDR3 has 13 amino acids. Per germline, CDR1 SGHRS and CDR2 YFSETQ. The CDR3 region is CASSMGIYNEQFF. CDR3 nucleotide sequence: TGCGCCAGCAGCATGGGGATCTACAATGAGCAGTTCTTC. Filled out from reference TRBV5-1 and TRBJ2-1, the complete variable domain reads KAGVTQTPRYLIKTRGQQVTLSCSPISGHRSVSWYQQTPGQGLQFLFEYFSETQRNKGNFPGRFSGRQFSNSRSEMNVSTLELGDSALYLCASSMGIYNEQFFGPGTRLTVL.

This chain joins TRBV7-8 and TRBJ1-5; unclear D gene. From germline, CDR1 is SGHVS and CDR2 FQNEAQ. CDR3 length equals 13 residues. V was pared by 5 bases and J by 7 bases, with 12 bases between. The chain's CDR3 is CASSKLTWQPQHF. CDR3 coding DNA: TGTGCCAGCAGCAAATTAACATGGCAGCCCCAGCATTTT.

Only a few counts were recorded for this clonotype. The chain recombines TRBV12-3 or TRBV12-4 with TRBJ2-1; TRBD2 aligns across 11 bases. Trimming cost V 4 bases and J 4 bases; bases outside gene matches: 15. CDR3 length: 19 amino acids. The CDR3 DNA follows: TGTGCCAGCAGTTCCGGGACGGCCCCCGGGACTAGCGGATACAATGAGCAGTTCTTC. Residues: CASSSGTAPGTSGYNEQFF.

CDR3 sequence: CASSSRTPGQPAYEQYF. Written as DNA, the CDR3 is TGTGCCAGCAGCTCCAGAACCCCGGGACAACCAGCCTACGAGCAGTACTTC. The chain combines TRBV13 with TRBJ2-7; weak D call: TRBD1 (6 bases). Deletions cut 4 bases from V and 2 bases from J, with 21 bases between. The germline gives CDR1 PRHDT, CDR2 FYEKMQ (reference sequence). This CDR3 is built from 17 residues.

This clonotype was counted only a few times. The genes are TRBV11-3 and TRBJ2-1; TRBD2 aligns across 7 bases. This CDR3 is built from 14 residues. With 5 bases clipped from V and 6 bases from J, the junction kept 7 bases outside the gene matches. Germline V gives CDR1 SGHNT, CDR2 YENEEA. CDR3 sequence reads: CASSVAGEANEQFF. DNA of the CDR3: TGTGCCAGCAGCGTGGCGGGAGAGGCCAATGAGCAGTTCTTC.

The V gene is TRBV7-2, the J gene TRBJ2-3; 9 nucleotides align to TRBD1. Germline trimming cut 5 bases from V and 2 bases from J; bases unmatched to any gene: 5. CDR1 is SGHTA, CDR2 FQGNSA, per germline. CDR3 length: 15 residues. DNA for the CDR3: TGTGCCAGCAGCCCCCACAGGGGGCTCACAGATACGCAGTATTTT. This codes for CASSPHRGLTDTQYF. Full variable domain (remainder filled in from reference TRBV7-2 and TRBJ2-3): GAGVSQSPSNKVTEKGKDVELRCDPISGHTALYWYRQSLGQGLEFLIYFQGNSAPDKSGLPSDRFSAERTGGSVSTLTIQRTQQEDSAVYLCASSPHRGLTDTQYFGPGTRLTVL.

The chain combines TRBV5-5 with TRBJ2-2; no definite D call. The germline CDR1 and CDR2 sequences are SGHKS and YYEKEE (reference sequence). Trimming shortened V by 4 bases and J by 4 bases, and 8 bases separated the two germline ends. The CDR3 length is 13 residues. The CDR3 coding sequence is TGTGCCAGCAGCCTCCTGGTCACCGGGGAGCTGTTTTTT. It translates to CASSLLVTGELFF.